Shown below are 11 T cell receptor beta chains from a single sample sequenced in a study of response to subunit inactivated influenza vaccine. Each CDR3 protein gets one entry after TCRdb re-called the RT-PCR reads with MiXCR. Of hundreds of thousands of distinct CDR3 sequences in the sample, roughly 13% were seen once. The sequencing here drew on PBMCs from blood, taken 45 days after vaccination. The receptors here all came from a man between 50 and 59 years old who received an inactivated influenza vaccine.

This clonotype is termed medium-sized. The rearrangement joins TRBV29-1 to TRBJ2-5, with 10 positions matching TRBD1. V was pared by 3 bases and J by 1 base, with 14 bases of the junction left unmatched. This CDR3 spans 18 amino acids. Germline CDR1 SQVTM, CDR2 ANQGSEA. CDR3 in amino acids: CSVDTPGQGTGFQETQYF. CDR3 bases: TGCAGCGTTGACACTCCGGGACAGGGGACTGGCTTCCAAGAGACCCAGTACTTC.

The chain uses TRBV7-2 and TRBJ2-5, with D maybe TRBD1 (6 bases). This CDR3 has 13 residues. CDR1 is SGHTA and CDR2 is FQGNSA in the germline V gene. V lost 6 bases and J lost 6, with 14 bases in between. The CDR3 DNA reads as TGTGCCAGCAGATACACAGGGCAAAAGACCCAGTACTTC. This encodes CASRYTGQKTQYF. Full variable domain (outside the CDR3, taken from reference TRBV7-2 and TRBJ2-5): GAGVSQSPSNKVTEKGKDVELRCDPISGHTALYWYRQSLGQGLEFLIYFQGNSAPDKSGLPSDRFSAERTGGSVSTLTIQRTQQEDSAVYLCASRYTGQKTQYFGPGTRLLVL.

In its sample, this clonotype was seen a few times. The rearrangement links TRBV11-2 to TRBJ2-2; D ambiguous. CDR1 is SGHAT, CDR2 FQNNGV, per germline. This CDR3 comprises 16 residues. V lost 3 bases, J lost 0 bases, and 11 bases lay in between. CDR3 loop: CASSLLAATNTGELFF. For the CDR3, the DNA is TGTGCCAGCAGCTTGTTAGCCGCAACGAACACCGGGGAGCTGTTTTTT.

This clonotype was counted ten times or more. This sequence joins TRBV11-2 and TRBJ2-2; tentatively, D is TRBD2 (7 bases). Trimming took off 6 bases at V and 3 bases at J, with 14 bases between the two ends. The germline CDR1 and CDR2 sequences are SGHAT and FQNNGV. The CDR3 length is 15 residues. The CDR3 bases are TGTGCCAGCAGGCGCGCGGGGGCCCACACCGGGGAGCTGTTTTTT. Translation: CASRRAGAHTGELFF.

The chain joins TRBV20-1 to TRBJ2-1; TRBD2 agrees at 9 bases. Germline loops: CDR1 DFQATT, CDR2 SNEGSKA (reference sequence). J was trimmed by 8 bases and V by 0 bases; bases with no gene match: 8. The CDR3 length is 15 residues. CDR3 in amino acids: CSARDNRLAVHEQFF. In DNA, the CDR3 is TGCAGTGCTAGAGATAATAGACTAGCGGTACATGAGCAGTTCTTC.

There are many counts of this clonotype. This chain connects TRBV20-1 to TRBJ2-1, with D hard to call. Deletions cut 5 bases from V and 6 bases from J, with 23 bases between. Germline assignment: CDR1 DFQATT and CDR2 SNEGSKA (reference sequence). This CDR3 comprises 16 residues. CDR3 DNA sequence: TGCAGTGCTCTACCACTACAATTACGACTGGTCAATGAGCAGTTCTTC. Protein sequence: CSALPLQLRLVNEQFF.

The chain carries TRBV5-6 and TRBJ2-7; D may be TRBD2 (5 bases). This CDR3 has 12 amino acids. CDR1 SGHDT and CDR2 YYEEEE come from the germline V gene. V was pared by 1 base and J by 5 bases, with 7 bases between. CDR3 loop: CASSLLTNEQYF. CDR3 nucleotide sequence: TGTGCCAGCAGCTTGCTGACTAACGAGCAGTACTTC.

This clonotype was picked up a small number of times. Here the CDR3 reads CASSSKGDSRNPYEQYF. The CDR3 region has the DNA TGTGCCAGCAGTTCCAAAGGGGACAGTCGGAACCCATACGAGCAGTACTTC. The chain is built from TRBV9 and TRBJ2-7; 7 positions match TRBD1. The V segment lost 5 bases and the J segment 4 bases; nucleotides outside the gene matches: 18. The CDR3 loop spans 17 amino acids. Germline V CDR1 and CDR2: SGDLS, YYNGEE.

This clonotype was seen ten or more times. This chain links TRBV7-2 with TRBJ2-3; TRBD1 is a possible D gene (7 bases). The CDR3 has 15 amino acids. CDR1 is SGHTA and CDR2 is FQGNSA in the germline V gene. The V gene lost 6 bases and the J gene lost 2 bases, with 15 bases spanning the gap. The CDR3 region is CASRSTGEVTDTQYF. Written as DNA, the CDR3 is TGTGCCAGCAGATCCACAGGGGAGGTCACAGATACGCAGTATTTT. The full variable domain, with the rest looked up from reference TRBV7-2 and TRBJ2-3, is GAGVSQSPSNKVTEKGKDVELRCDPISGHTALYWYRQSLGQGLEFLIYFQGNSAPDKSGLPSDRFSAERTGGSVSTLTIQRTQQEDSAVYLCASRSTGEVTDTQYFGPGTRLTVL.

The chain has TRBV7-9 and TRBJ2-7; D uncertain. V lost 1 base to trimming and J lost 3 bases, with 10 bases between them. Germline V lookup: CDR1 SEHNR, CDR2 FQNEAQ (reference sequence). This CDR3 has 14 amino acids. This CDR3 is CASSLEARSYEQYF. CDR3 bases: TGTGCCAGCAGCTTAGAAGCCCGGAGCTACGAGCAGTACTTC.

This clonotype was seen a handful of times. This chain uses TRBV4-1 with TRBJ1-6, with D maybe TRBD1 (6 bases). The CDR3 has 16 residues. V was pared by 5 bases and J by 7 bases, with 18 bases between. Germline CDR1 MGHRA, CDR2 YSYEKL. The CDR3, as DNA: TGCGCCAGCAGCAGGGGGTGGGGACGTGAGAATTCACCCCTCCACTTT. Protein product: CASSRGWGRENSPLHF.